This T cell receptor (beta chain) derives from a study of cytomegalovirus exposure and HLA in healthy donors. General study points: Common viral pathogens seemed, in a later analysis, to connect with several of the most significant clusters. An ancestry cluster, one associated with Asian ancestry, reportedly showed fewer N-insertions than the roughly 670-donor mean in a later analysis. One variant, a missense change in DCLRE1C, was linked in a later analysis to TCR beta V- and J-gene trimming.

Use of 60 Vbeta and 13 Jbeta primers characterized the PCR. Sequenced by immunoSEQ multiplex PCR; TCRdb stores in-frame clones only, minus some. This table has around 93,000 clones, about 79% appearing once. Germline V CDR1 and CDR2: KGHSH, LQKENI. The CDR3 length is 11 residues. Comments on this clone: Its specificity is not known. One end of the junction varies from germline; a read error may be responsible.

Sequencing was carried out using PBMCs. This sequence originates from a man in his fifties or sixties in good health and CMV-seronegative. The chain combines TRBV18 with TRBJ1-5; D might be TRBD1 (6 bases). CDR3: CASSPRTEGGF. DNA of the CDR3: TGTGCCAGCTCACCCCGGACTGAAGGGGGATTT.